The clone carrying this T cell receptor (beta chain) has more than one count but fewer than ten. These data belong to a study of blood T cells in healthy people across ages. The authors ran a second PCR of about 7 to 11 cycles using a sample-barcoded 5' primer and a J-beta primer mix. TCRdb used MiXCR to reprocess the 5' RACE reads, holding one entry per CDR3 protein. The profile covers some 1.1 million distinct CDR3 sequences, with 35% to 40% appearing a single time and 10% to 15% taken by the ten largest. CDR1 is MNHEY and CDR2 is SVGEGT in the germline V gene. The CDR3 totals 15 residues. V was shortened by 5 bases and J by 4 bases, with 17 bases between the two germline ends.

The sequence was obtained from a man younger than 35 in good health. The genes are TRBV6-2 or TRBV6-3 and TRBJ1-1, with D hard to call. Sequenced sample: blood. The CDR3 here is CASSPLSVGGTEAFF. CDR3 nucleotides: TGTGCCAGCAGTCCTTTGAGTGTGGGTGGCACTGAAGCTTTCTTT.